This passage covers 16 T cell receptor beta chains from one sample sequenced in a study of blood T cell repertoires in COVID-19. Clones were read by immunoSEQ multiplex PCR, and TCRdb kept only the in-frame ones, dropping some. The sample has about 110,000 clones; over 60% are singletons. The sample comprised peripheral blood. All receptors come from a woman at least 80 years old with active or convalescent COVID-19.

The V and J genes are TRBV5-5 and TRBJ1-3, with TRBD1 identical over 8 bases. Germline values: CDR1 SGHKS, CDR2 YYEKEE (reference sequence). This CDR3 is 16 amino acids long. V was clipped by 4 bases and J by 4 bases; unmatched bases: 10. This chain's CDR3 is CASSLEDRGTGNTIYF. CDR3 DNA sequence: TGTGCCAGCAGCCTAGAAGACAGGGGTACCGGAAACACCATATATTTT. The whole variable domain, remainder taken from reference TRBV5-5 and TRBJ1-3, is DAGVTQSPTHLIKTRGQQVTLRCSPISGHKSVSWYQQVLGQGPQFIFQYYEKEERGRGNFPDRFSARQFPNYSSELNVNALLLGDSALYLCASSLEDRGTGNTIYFGEGSWLTVV.

This chain uses TRBV13 with TRBJ1-2; tentatively, D is TRBD1 (5 bases). CDR3 length: 15 amino acids. CDR1 PRHDT and CDR2 FYEKMQ come from the germline V gene (reference sequence). V lost 2 bases to trimming and J lost 4 bases, with 14 bases between them. The CDR3 spells CASSLYLNRIYGYTF. CDR3 nucleotide sequence: TGTGCCAGCAGCTTATATCTGAACAGGATCTATGGCTACACCTTC.

V gene TRBV15 combines with J gene TRBJ1-6; D is perhaps TRBD1 (6 bases). V was trimmed by 0 bases and J by 6 bases, leaving 12 bases between them. The germline V gene encodes CDR1 LNHNV and CDR2 YYDKDF (reference sequence). The CDR3 is made up of 16 amino acids. CDR3 region: CATSREQGWGNSPLHF. In nucleotides, the CDR3 is TGTGCCACCAGCAGAGAACAGGGTTGGGGTAATTCACCCCTCCACTTT.

The CDR3 loop reads CASSRTGREETQYF. In nucleotides, the CDR3 is TGTGCCAGCAGCCGGACGGGCAGGGAAGAGACCCAGTACTTC. The gene calls are TRBV7-2 and TRBJ2-5, with D possibly matching TRBD1 (5 bases). This CDR3 is 14 amino acids long. The germline V gene encodes CDR1 SGHTA and CDR2 FQGNSA. V lost 5 bases to trimming and J lost 3 bases, with 13 bases between them.

This clone was observed a few times. The rearrangement uses TRBV2 and TRBJ2-7; 8 bases map to TRBD1. CDR1 is SNHLY, CDR2 FYNNEI, per germline. The V gene end was trimmed by 3 bases and the J gene end by 2 bases; junction bases not matched to a gene: 3. The CDR3 totals 14 residues. The CDR3 DNA follows: TGTGCCAGCAGTGATCAGGGGGCGACCTACGAGCAGTACTTC. Its protein is CASSDQGATYEQYF.

The CDR3 protein is CASGPQGTDTQYF. In DNA form, the CDR3 reads TGTGCTAGTGGTCCACAGGGTACAGATACGCAGTATTTT. This chain connects TRBV12-5 to TRBJ2-3; D may be TRBD1 (6 bases). Germline loops: CDR1 LGHNT, CDR2 FRNRAP. V lost 5 bases to trimming and J lost 3 bases, with 9 bases between them. The CDR3 is 13 residues long.

This rearrangement joins TRBV18 to TRBJ2-5; 9 bases agree with TRBD1. CDR3 size: 18 residues. CDR1 and CDR2 (germline): KGHSH, LQKENI. V was clipped by 5 bases and J by 1 base; unmatched bases: 14. CDR3 residues: CASSSQNAGTGPQETQYF. CDR3 nucleotides: TGTGCCAGCTCATCTCAAAATGCCGGGACAGGGCCCCAAGAGACCCAGTACTTC.

V usage is TRBV15 and J usage is TRBJ1-1; 7 bases map to TRBD1. Germline CDR1 LNHNV, CDR2 YYDKDF (reference sequence). Trimming at V came to 1 base and at J to 1 base, leaving 3 bases not matched to a gene. This CDR3 comprises 15 residues. The CDR3 reads CATSRAPGGNTEAFF. DNA of the CDR3: TGTGCCACCAGCAGAGCGCCAGGGGGGAACACTGAAGCTTTCTTT.

This chain connects TRBV10-3 to TRBJ2-7; 10 nucleotides agree with TRBD2. J lost 2 bases, V lost 6 bases, and 10 bases had no gene match. The CDR3 consists of 16 residues. Germline V gives CDR1 ENHRY, CDR2 SYGVKD. CDR3 amino acids: CAIRSRGLAGAYEQYF. CDR3 coding DNA: TGTGCCATCAGATCTCGTGGCCTAGCGGGAGCCTACGAGCAGTACTTC.

This clone occurred once. The chain couples TRBV6-1 to TRBJ1-2, with D hard to call. V lost 1 base to trimming and J lost 5 bases, with 11 bases between them. CDR1 is MNHNS, CDR2 SASEGT, per germline. CDR3 length: 14 amino acids. The CDR3: CASSEGDTGYGYTF. In DNA form, the CDR3 reads TGTGCCAGCAGTGAAGGCGACACGGGATATGGCTACACCTTC.

V is TRBV3-1 (or the pseudogene TRBV3-2) and J is TRBJ1-1; D might be TRBD1 (5 bases). Trimming cost V 4 bases and J 1 base, with 13 bases left between them. The CDR3 length is 15 residues. CDR1 and CDR2 from the germline V gene are LGHDT and YNNKEL (reference sequence). The CDR3 here is CASSLLTTGNTEAFF. For the CDR3, the DNA is TGTGCCAGCAGCCTCCTAACCACAGGGAACACTGAAGCTTTCTTT.

This clone was detected only a few times. V is TRBV7-2 and J is TRBJ2-1; a possible D gene is TRBD2 (6 bases). V lost 1 base to trimming and J lost 2 bases, with 9 bases between them. The CDR3 totals 15 residues. Germline V gives CDR1 SGHTA, CDR2 FQGNSA. CDR3 protein: CASSLVAEPYNEQFF. CDR3 coding DNA: TGTGCCAGCAGCTTAGTAGCGGAACCCTACAATGAGCAGTTCTTC. Complete variable domain (other parts from reference TRBV7-2 and TRBJ2-1): GAGVSQSPSNKVTEKGKDVELRCDPISGHTALYWYRQSLGQGLEFLIYFQGNSAPDKSGLPSDRFSAERTGGSVSTLTIQRTQQEDSAVYLCASSLVAEPYNEQFFGPGTRLTVL.

The rearrangement joins TRBV5-1 to TRBJ2-7; D gene uncertain. V lost 2 bases, J lost 0 bases, and 12 bases lay in between. Germline V gene data show CDR1 as SGHRS and CDR2 as YFSETQ. The CDR3 loop spans 15 amino acids. CDR3 nucleotide sequence: TGCGCCAGCAGCTTATGGCAGGCCAGCTCCTACGAGCAGTACTTC. This codes for CASSLWQASSYEQYF.

CDR3 loop: CASRTPGGEKLFF. The CDR3 nucleotides read TGTGCCAGCCGGACGCCTGGCGGGGAAAAACTGTTTTTT. The chain couples TRBV2 to TRBJ1-4; D call uncertain. This CDR3 spans 13 amino acids. CDR1 and CDR2 from the germline V gene are SNHLY and FYNNEI. V lost 8 bases and J 8 bases, leaving 15 bases between the germline ends.

This clone was recorded at least ten times. The chain carries TRBV6-2 or TRBV6-3 and TRBJ2-1; TRBD2 agrees at 11 bases. The V gene's germline CDR1 is MNHEY and CDR2 SVGEGT. The CDR3 consists of 15 residues. V was clipped by 6 bases and J by 7 bases; unmatched bases: 8. The CDR3 reads CASSLISGRANEQFF. The CDR3 DNA sequence: TGTGCCAGCAGCCTTATTAGCGGGAGGGCGAATGAGCAGTTCTTC.

This chain links TRBV27 with TRBJ2-5; TRBD1 agrees at 7 bases. Losses at the gene ends were 0 bases for V and 4 bases for J; bases not matched to a gene: 5. Germline values: CDR1 MNHEY, CDR2 SMNVEV (reference sequence). The CDR3 is 15 amino acids. The CDR3: CASSLSDRVLETQYF. The CDR3 nucleotides read TGTGCCAGCAGTTTATCAGACAGGGTGTTAGAGACCCAGTACTTC.